A selection of T cell receptor beta chains follows, all from one sample in a study of T cell changes during pregnancy in multiple sclerosis. Sequencing used immunoSEQ multiplex PCR; TCRdb keeps in-frame clones, though not all of them. Among tens of thousands of clones, 75% to 90% were seen once, and the ten largest hold 0.89%. Sample: peripheral blood, taken in the first trimester of pregnancy. These TCRs come from a female donor in good health, enrolled as a control in a pregnancy study. Each CDR3 is given with its conserved first and last residue. Clone size is shown for a subset of rows, as once, few, many or a class of expanded clone.

CDR3	V	size	J
CASSHTGAGNTIYF	TRBV14	NA	TRBJ1-3
CAISESLGATGELFF	TRBV10-3	NA	TRBJ2-2
CASSPGTGEHSGNTIYF	TRBV7-6	NA	TRBJ1-3
CASSLVAGADIQYF	TRBV5-4	NA	TRBJ2-4
CASSLGSYRGGSQPQHF	TRBV5-8	NA	TRBJ1-5
CASSLAGRGGETQYF	TRBV7-2	NA	TRBJ2-5
CGTHSGANVLTF	TRBV19	NA	TRBJ2-6
CATRLISGAPYEQYF	TRBV15	NA	TRBJ2-7
CASSSTDRELFF	TRBV7-9	NA	TRBJ1-4
CACRLPNGHNLGAFF	TRBV30	NA	TRBJ1-1
CASSSRQGTFTDTQYF	TRBV5-4	NA	TRBJ2-3
CANRQGLNTEAFF	TRBV10-3	NA	TRBJ1-1
CASSDRGYNEKLFF	TRBV25-1	NA	TRBJ1-4
CASSPPTGEAFF	TRBV7-8	NA	TRBJ1-1
CASSEGSGARKQPQHF	TRBV6-1	NA	TRBJ1-5
CASSLGVGGVHSYEQYF	TRBV5-1	NA	TRBJ2-7
CASSITGTNTEAFF	TRBV19	NA	TRBJ1-1
CASSPRFNQPQHF	TRBV6-5	NA	TRBJ1-5
CASSVDSGGTGAGELFF	TRBV9	NA	TRBJ2-2
CASSLNRDNQPQHF	TRBV18	NA	TRBJ1-5
CASSLEGGNRAYEQYF	TRBV5-1	NA	TRBJ2-7
CASSLARGKLFF	TRBV13	NA	TRBJ1-4
CASSDRGTNQPQHF	TRBV2	NA	TRBJ1-5
CSVAGTSGVGLAYEQYF	TRBV29-1	NA	TRBJ2-7
CASSLVEGVGYTF	TRBV28	NA	TRBJ1-2
CASSSRGQGLTEAFF	TRBV6-5	NA	TRBJ1-1
CASSLQGTGGNEKLFF	TRBV19	NA	TRBJ1-4
CASSLESRQTEAFF	TRBV11-3	few	TRBJ1-1
CASSLGGGINEQFF	TRBV5-6	NA	TRBJ2-1
CASSLLYGNEKLFF	TRBV28	NA	TRBJ1-4
CASSPSGGFTDTQYF	TRBV7-3	NA	TRBJ2-3
CASSESAGSVREQYF	TRBV6-1	NA	TRBJ2-7
CASSSSTGNYGYTF	TRBV7-6	NA	TRBJ1-2
CASSGARQGGDTGELFF	TRBV5-4	NA	TRBJ2-2
CASSGPGDRSSYGYTF	TRBV19	NA	TRBJ1-2
CSVERDRGSANGYTF	TRBV29-1	NA	TRBJ1-2
CASSSARMNTGELFF	TRBV27	NA	TRBJ2-2
CASSADVSGLNNEQFF	TRBV9	NA	TRBJ2-1
CASSWGTGEDTQYF	TRBV7-3	once	TRBJ2-3
CASSTGQPYGYTF	TRBV19	NA	TRBJ1-2
CASSARQGRYTEAFF	TRBV5-1	NA	TRBJ1-1
CASSGADGYGYTF	TRBV9	NA	TRBJ1-2
CASSIGPVGQGYEQYF	TRBV19	NA	TRBJ2-7
CASKKTANEKLFF	TRBV19	few	TRBJ1-4
CASSEGASTDTQYF	TRBV25-1	NA	TRBJ2-3
CASSQEGGQADTQYF	TRBV4-3	NA	TRBJ2-3
CATSMGLSYEQYF	TRBV15	NA	TRBJ2-7
CASSLSEGQGYGYTF	TRBV27	NA	TRBJ1-2
CASSIGLAGGASYNEQFF	TRBV5-1	NA	TRBJ2-1
CSVPGTGLGETQYF	TRBV29-1	NA	TRBJ2-5
CASSLYRANEKLFF	TRBV27	NA	TRBJ1-4
CASSRGTGGGYTEAFF	TRBV6-6	NA	TRBJ1-1
CASSQELSGNTQYF	TRBV4-3	NA	TRBJ2-3
CASSFGTEMNQPQHF	TRBV5-6	NA	TRBJ1-5
CASSLGPVNQPQHF	TRBV5-8	NA	TRBJ1-5
CASSLEGQYGYTF	TRBV7-9	NA	TRBJ1-2
CAWSVQGAYGYTF	TRBV30	NA	TRBJ1-2
CASSSSQTNYGYTF	TRBV11-2	NA	TRBJ1-2
CASSLLGGGLQETQYF	TRBV5-6	NA	TRBJ2-5